The clone carrying this T cell receptor (beta chain) was recorded a few times. The antigen remains unidentified. Time point: newly diagnosed GD, antithyroid drugs for less than 3 months. The TCR library was prepared using RNA isolated from PBMCs. The record originates from a study of regulatory T cells in long-lasting Graves disease. Study-level points and caveats: TRBV28, TRBJ1-2 and TRBJ2-5 were segments that persistent disease favored.

Both iRepertoire HTBI primers and Arm-PCR of CDR3 regions were used to build the TCR beta libraries. MiXCR, applied by TCRdb to the multiplex PCR reads, yields one record per CDR3 protein. The table includes about 620,000 distinct CDR3 sequences, under 20% detected once. There are 15 residues in the CDR3. Trimming removed 4 bases from V and 5 bases from J, with 18 bases in between. Germline loops: CDR1 SGHAT, CDR2 FQNNGV. This sample also belongs to another study, concerning T cells in Graves' hyperthyroidism and ophthalmopathy. From that report: Stable Graves' hyperthyroidism meant no ophthalmopathy progression within 18 months. With the HTBI primer set, the TCR CDR3 went through a first round of RT-PCR. Classification by a 13 V-J model distinguished ophthalmopathy from stable hyperthyroidism.

This sample comprised peripheral blood mononuclear cells (PBMCs), obtained at new diagnosis, from a patient treated with antithyroid drugs. The chain has TRBV11-2 and TRBJ2-7; D remains ambiguous. The receptor comes from a woman under 40 with Graves disease. The CDR3 loop reads CASSSTTGSGHEQYF. DNA of the CDR3: TGTGCCAGCAGCTCTACTACGGGTTCTGGCCACGAGCAGTACTTC.